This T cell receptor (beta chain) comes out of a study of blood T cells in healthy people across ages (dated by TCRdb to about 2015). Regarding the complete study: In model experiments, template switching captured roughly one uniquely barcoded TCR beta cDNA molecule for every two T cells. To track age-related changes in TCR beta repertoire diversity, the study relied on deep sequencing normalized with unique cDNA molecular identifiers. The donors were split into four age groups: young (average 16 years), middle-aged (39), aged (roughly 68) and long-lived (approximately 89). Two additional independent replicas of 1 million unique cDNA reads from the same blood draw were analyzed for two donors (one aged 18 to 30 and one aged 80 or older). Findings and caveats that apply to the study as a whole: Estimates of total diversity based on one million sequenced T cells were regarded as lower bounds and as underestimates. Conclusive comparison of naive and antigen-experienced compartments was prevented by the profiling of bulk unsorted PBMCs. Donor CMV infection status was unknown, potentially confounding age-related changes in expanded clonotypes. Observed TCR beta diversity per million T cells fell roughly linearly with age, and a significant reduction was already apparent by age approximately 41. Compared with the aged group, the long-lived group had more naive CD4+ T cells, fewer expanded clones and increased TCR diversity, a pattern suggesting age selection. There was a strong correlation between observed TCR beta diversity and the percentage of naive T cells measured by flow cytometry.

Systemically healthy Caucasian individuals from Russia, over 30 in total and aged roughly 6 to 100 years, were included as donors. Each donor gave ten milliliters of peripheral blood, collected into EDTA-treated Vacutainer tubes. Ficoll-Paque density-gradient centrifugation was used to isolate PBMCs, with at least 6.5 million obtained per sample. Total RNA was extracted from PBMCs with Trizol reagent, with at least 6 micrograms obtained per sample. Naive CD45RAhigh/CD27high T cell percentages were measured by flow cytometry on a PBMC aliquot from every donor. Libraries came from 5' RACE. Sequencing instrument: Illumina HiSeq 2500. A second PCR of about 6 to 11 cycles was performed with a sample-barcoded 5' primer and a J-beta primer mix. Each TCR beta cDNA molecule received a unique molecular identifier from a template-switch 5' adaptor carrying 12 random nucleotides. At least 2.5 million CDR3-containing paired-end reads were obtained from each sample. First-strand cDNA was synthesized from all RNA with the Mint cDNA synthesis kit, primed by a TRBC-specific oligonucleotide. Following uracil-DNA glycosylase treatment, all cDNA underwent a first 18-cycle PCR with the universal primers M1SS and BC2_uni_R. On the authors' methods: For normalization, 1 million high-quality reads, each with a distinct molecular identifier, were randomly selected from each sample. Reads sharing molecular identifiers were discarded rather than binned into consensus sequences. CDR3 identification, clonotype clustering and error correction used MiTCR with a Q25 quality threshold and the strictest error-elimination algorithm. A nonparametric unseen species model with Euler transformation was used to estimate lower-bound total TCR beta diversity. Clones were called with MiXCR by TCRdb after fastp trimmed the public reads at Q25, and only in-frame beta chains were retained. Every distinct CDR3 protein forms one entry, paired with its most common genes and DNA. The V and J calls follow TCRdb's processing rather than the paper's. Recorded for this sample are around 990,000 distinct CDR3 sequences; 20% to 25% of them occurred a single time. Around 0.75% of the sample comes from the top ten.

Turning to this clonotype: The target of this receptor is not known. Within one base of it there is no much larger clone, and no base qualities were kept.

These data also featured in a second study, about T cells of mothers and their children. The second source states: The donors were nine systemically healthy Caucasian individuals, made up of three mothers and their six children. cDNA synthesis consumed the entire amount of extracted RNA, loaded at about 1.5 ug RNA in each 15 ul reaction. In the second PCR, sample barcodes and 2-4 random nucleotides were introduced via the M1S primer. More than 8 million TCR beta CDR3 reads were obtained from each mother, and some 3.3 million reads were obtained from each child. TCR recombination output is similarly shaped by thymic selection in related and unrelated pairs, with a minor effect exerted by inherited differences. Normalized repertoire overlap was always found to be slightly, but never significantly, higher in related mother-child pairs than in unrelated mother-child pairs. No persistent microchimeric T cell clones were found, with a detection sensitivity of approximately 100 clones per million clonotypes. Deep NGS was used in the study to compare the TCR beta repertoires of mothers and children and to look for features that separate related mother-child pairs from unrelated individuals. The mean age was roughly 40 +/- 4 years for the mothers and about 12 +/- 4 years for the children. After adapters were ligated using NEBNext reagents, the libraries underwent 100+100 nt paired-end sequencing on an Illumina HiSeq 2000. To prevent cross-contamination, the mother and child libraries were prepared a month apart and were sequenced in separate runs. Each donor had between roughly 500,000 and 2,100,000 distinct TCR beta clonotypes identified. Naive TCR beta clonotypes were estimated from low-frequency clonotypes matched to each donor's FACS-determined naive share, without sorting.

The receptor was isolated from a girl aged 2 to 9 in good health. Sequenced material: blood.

The CDR3 protein: CASGLSRTDWFF. In nucleotides, the sequence is TGTGCTAGTGGTTTGTCACGGACAGATTGGTTCTTC. Recombination linked TRBV12-5 to TRBJ2-1; TRBD1 is a weak D gene call, 6 bases matching. The CDR3 runs 12 residues from the cysteine to the phenylalanine. The only DNA kept is the CDR3, 36 bases in frame from the first base. CDR1 LGHNT and CDR2 FRNRAP were looked up in the germline V gene. V lost 2 bases and J lost 15 bases; the stretch between them is 14 bases long.